The clone carrying this TCR beta chain showed up just once. Its cognate antigen is unknown. RNA in amounts of roughly 0.5 to 1 ug was reverse transcribed with random hexamers. TCRdb reprocessed the immunoSEQ multiplex PCR reads via MiXCR and lists one record per CDR3 protein. The sample has 250,000 to 300,000 distinct CDR3 sequences, approximately 85% seen once. CD8+ and CD4+ T cells taken from blood had their TCR beta sequenced. This CDR3 has 14 residues. Trimming removed 6 bases from V and 3 bases from J, with 15 bases in between. The germline V gene encodes CDR1 SQVTM and CDR2 ANQGSEA. This entry comes from a study of CD8 T cells in Susac syndrome. Study-wide points: Acknowledgment was made by the study that its TCR sequencing and HLA analysis involved a relatively small number of individuals.

The source material was CD8+ T cells from PBMCs. The sequence came from a human donor with multiple sclerosis. The chain joins TRBV29-1 to TRBJ2-1; the D gene is possibly TRBD2 (6 bases). CDR3 sequence: CSVEPGLYYNEQFF. For the CDR3, the DNA is TGCAGCGTGGAGCCGGGACTTTACTACAATGAGCAGTTCTTC.